The T cell receptor (beta chain) described here comes from a study of early T cells in non-severe SARS-CoV-2 infection. As for the study in general: Sequencing of bulk RNA from unsorted whole blood was done, without chain pairing.

At least ten counts were recorded for this clonotype. Its target is not known. Findings and limits, study-wide: VDJdb matching favored anti-spike CD8 responses, missing private and CD4 specificities.

The CDR3 is 13 residues long. Germline V gene data show CDR1 as SEHNR and CDR2 as FQNEAQ (reference sequence). Between the trimmed V and J ends, which lost 3 bases and 8 bases, there was a span of 13 bases. Unique molecular identifiers were added to individual cDNA molecules. MiXCR, applied by TCRdb to the 5' RACE reads, yields one record per CDR3 protein. The profile shows 20,000 to 25,000 distinct CDR3 sequences, about 4.3% of them singletons. This sequence was found in an adult who was a healthcare worker with PCR-confirmed SARS-CoV-2 infection or an uninfected control (not recorded which). This sequence joins TRBV7-9 and TRBJ1-2; D might be TRBD1 (6 bases). Specimen: whole blood. The CDR3 loop is CASSFRGAGGYTF. CDR3 bases: TGTGCCAGCAGCTTCCGGGGGGCAGGCGGCTACACCTTC.